This paragraph reports one TCR beta chain. What it binds is unknown. The entry originates in a study of Ad26.COV2.S vaccination and SARS-CoV-2 variants. Sequenced by immunoSEQ multiplex PCR; TCRdb stores in-frame clones only, minus some. The sample has 350,000 to 450,000 clones; 92% are singletons. This CDR3 spans 14 amino acids. The germline V gene has CDR1 SGHTA and CDR2 FQGNSA. With 5 bases clipped from V and 1 base from J, the junction kept 5 bases outside the gene matches. Study observations and caveats: It was reported that spike-specific CD8+ and CD4+ T cell responses were substantially broad after vaccination. Responses of T cells in total may have been underestimated by the TCR breadth and depth analyses.

The genes are TRBV7-2 and TRBJ2-7, with TRBD1 identical over 7 bases. The clonotype originates from a human donor who had recovered from COVID-19. Sample: peripheral blood, taken after recovery from COVID-19. The CDR3 loop is CASSLDRRSYEQYF. As DNA, the CDR3 is TGTGCCAGCAGCCTGGACAGGCGATCCTACGAGCAGTACTTC.